This T cell receptor beta chain was captured by sequencing in a study of PD-1 blockade in classical Hodgkin lymphoma. Looking at the study overall: Patients were given intravenous nivolumab, 3 mg/kg, every 2 weeks.

Trimming removed 5 bases at V and 5 bases at J, with 6 bases between. This CDR3 spans 11 amino acids. Germline-derived CDR1 and CDR2 are SEHNR and FQNEAQ (reference sequence). This clone showed up just a few times. What it binds is unknown. Assay: immunoSEQ multiplex PCR; the TCRdb copy retains only in-frame clones and omits some. Altogether about 84,000 clones are present, around nine tenths being singletons, with the ten largest covering under 25%. There was relapse after autologous stem cell transplantation in every patient, and there was variation in brentuximab vedotin exposure. The study, taken as a whole, reports: By C4D1, diversity of CD4+ TCRs had risen significantly, whereas that of CD8+ TCRs had not. Newly diagnosed patients and complete responders had comparable diversity at baseline.

The sequenced sample was peripheral blood mononuclear cells (PBMCs), obtained at baseline. This TCR was sampled from a human donor with classical Hodgkin lymphoma. The chain recombines TRBV7-9 with TRBJ1-2; D is unclear. CDR3: CASSIIYGYTF. The CDR3 nucleotides are TGTGCCAGCAGCATCATTTATGGCTACACCTTC.